The T cell receptor beta chain under discussion was sequenced for a study of T cells in tuberculosis. On the study more broadly: In South Africa, adults with active tuberculosis were compared with IGRA-negative and latently infected IGRA-positive adolescents.

Data came from immunoSEQ multiplex PCR; TCRdb stores just in-frame clones and leaves some out. The sample lists tens of thousands of clones, 90% to 95% occurring once. Whole-study results and caveats: Active tuberculosis patients had shorter CDR3-alpha; the beta difference was nonsignificant. Cases with active tuberculosis were adults, while controls were adolescents.

The CDR3 contains 16 residues. After removal of 0 bases from V and 5 bases from J, the junction contained 6 bases not matched to a gene. Germline V gene sequence: CDR1 MNHNY, CDR2 SVGAGI (reference sequence). Turning to this clone: Antigen unknown.

The sample's time point: new active TB diagnosis, blood taken before or within 7 days of starting treatment. This chain connects TRBV6-6 to TRBJ1-5, with 8 bases that match TRBD1. The material was PBMCs, obtained at tuberculosis diagnosis. This receptor was obtained from an adult with tuberculosis. CDR3 nucleotide sequence: TGTGCCAGCAGTTACTCTCGACAGGGGAGAGATCAGCCCCAGCATTTT. Its protein is CASSYSRQGRDQPQHF.